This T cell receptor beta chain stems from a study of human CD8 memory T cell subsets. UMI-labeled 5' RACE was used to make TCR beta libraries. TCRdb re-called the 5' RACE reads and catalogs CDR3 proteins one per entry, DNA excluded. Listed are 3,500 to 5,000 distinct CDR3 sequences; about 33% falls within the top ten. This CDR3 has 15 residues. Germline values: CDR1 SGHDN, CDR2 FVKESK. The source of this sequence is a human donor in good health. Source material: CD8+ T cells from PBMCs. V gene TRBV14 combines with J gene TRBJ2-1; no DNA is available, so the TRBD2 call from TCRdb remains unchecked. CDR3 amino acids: CASSPGTSVDNEQFF.